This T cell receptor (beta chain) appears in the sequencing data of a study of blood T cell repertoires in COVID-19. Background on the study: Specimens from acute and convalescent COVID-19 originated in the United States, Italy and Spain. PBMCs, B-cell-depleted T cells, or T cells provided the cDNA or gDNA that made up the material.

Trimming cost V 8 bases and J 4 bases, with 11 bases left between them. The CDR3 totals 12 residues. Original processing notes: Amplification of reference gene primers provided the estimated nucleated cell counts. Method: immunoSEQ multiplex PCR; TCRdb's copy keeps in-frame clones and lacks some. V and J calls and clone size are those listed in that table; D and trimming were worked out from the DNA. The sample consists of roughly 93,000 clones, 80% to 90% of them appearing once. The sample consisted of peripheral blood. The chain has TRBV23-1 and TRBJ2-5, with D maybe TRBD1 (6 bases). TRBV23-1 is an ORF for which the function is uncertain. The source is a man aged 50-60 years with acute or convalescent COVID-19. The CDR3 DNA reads TGCGCCAGCGGATACAGGGTAGAGACCCAGTACTTC. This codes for CASGYRVETQYF.